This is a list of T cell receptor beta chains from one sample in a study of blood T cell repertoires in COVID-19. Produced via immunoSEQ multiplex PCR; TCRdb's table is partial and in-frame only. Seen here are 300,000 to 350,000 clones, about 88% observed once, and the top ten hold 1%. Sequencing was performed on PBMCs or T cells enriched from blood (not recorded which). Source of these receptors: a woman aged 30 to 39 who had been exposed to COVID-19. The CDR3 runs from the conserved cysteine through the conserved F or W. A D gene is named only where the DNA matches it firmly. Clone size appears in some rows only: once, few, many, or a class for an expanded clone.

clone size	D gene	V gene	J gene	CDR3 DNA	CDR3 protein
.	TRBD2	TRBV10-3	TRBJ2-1	TGTGCCACCACCGGGGGGGCAGTCCACAATGAGCAGTTCTTC	CATTGGAVHNEQFF
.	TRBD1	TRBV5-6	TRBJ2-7	TGTGCCAGCAGCCTGGTGGGACAGACACCTTACGAGCAGTACTTC	CASSLVGQTPYEQYF
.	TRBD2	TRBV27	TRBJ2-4	TGTGCCAGCAGAAAACAGACGGGGGAGGGAGGCAAAAACATTCAGTACTTC	CASRKQTGEGGKNIQYF
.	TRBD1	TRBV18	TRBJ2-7	TGTGCCAGCTCACCTGGACAGGGTTGGACCTACGAGCAGTACTTC	CASSPGQGWTYEQYF
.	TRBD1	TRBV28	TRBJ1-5	TGTGCCAGCAGTTTAGGGGACAGGGGCGGCAATCAGCCCCAGCATTTT	CASSLGDRGGNQPQHF
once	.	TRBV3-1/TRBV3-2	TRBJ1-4	TGTGCCAGCAGCCAAGGGCTGACTAATGAAAAACTGTTTTTT	CASSQGLTNEKLFF
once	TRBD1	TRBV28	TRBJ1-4	TGTGCCAGCAGTCCTCTAGGACAGGGGGCAACTAATGAAAAACTGTTTTTT	CASSPLGQGATNEKLFF
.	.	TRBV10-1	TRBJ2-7	TGCGCCAGCAGTAAATCGGGAGTGAACGAGCAGTACTTC	CASSKSGVNEQYF
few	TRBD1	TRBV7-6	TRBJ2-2	TGTGCCAGCAGCTCCCGGGACAGGGGGTTCACCGGGGAGCTGTTTTTT	CASSSRDRGFTGELFF
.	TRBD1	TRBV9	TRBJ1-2	TGTGCCAGCAGCGTAGCTCCCGGGACAGGGGGCCAATATGGCTACACCTTC	CASSVAPGTGGQYGYTF
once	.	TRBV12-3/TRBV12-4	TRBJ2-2	TGTGCCAGCAGTTTCCTCCCCGGGGAGCTGTTTTTT	CASSFLPGELFF
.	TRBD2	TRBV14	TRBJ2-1	TGTGCCAGCAGCCACGCTCTGGGGGTAGCGGGAGCGGATGAGCAGTTCTTC	CASSHALGVAGADEQFF
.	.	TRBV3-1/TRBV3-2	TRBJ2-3	TGTGCCAGCAGCCAAGTGACATTGGCCGCAGATACGCAGTATTTT	CASSQVTLAADTQYF
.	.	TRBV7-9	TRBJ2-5	TGTGCCAGCAGCCCCCAGCGGTCCGGGGAGACCCAGTACTTC	CASSPQRSGETQYF
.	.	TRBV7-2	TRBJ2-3	TGTGCCAGCAGCCCCAACTACCTAAGCACAGATACGCAGTATTTT	CASSPNYLSTDTQYF
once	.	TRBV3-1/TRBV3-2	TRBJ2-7	TGTGCCAGCAGCCAAGATCTGATCGGGGTAGGTTTCTCCTACGAGCAGTACTTC	CASSQDLIGVGFSYEQYF
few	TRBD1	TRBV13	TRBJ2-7	TGTGCCAGCAGCGTAGAGGGACAGGGAAACTACGAGCAGTACTTC	CASSVEGQGNYEQYF
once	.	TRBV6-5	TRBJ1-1	TGTGCCAGCAGTCCAAAGACAGCCCGTCGCACTGAAGCTTTCTTT	CASSPKTARRTEAFF
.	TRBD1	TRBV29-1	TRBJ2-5	TGCAGCGTTGGTGTCCCAGGGGGTCAAGAGACCCAGTACTTC	CSVGVPGGQETQYF
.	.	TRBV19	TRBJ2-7	TGTGCCACCGGGATCGGAGGCCAGGTTTACGAGCAGTACTTC	CATGIGGQVYEQYF
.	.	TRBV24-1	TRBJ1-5	TGTGCCACCAGTGGACAGGCGAGCAATCAGCCCCAGCATTTT	CATSGQASNQPQHF
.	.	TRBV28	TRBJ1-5	TGTGCCAGCTCCGACAGTCTGAATCAGCCCCAGCATTTT	CASSDSLNQPQHF
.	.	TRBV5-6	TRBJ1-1	TGTGCCAGCAGCTTGGTGCCAGACACTGAAGCTTTCTTT	CASSLVPDTEAFF
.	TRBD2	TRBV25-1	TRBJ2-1	TGTGCCAGCAGTGGAGGGGGACTAGCGGGAGGGGGATACAATGAGCAGTTCTTC	CASSGGGLAGGGYNEQFF
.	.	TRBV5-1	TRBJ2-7	TGCGCCAGCAGCGGGGACACCACCTACGAGCAGTACTTC	CASSGDTTYEQYF
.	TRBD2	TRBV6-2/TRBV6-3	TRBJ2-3	TGTGCCAGCAGTGGGCTTATTAGCGGGAGAATCACAGATACGCAGTATTTT	CASSGLISGRITDTQYF
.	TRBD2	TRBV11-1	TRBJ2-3	TGTGCCAGCAGCTTTAGCGGGAGGGGGAGCACAGATACGCAGTATTTT	CASSFSGRGSTDTQYF
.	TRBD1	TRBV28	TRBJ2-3	TGTGCCAGCAGTTTGTACCAGGGGGCGGATACGCAGTATTTT	CASSLYQGADTQYF
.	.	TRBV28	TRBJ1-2	TGTGCCAGCAGTTTCAGTAGGGGATATGGCTACACCTTC	CASSFSRGYGYTF
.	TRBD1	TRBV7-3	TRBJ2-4	TGTGCCAGCAGCCCCCAGGGGGCGGAAAACATTCAGTACTTC	CASSPQGAENIQYF
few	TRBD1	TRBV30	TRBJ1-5	TGTGCCTGGAGTGTAAGGGGACAGGTTAGAAATCAGCCCCAGCATTTT	CAWSVRGQVRNQPQHF
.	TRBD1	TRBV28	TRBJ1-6	TGTGCCAGCAGTATAGGACAGGGGAATTCACCCCTCCACTTT	CASSIGQGNSPLHF
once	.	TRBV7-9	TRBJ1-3	TGTGCCAGCAGACCGCAGGGAGGTTCTGGAAACACCATATATTTT	CASRPQGGSGNTIYF
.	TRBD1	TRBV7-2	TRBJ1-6	TGTGCCAGCAGCTTGAACAGGGGTAATTCACCCCTCCACTTT	CASSLNRGNSPLHF
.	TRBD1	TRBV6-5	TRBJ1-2	TGTGCCAGCAGTTACCGGGCAGGGGGCGATGGCTACACCTTC	CASSYRAGGDGYTF
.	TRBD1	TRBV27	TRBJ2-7	TGTGCCAGCAGTTCCCCTAGGCGACAGGGAGCCTACGAGCAGTACTTC	CASSSPRRQGAYEQYF
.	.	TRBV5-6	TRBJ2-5	TGTGCCAGCAGCTTTTCGGGAGAAGAGACCCAGTACTTC	CASSFSGEETQYF
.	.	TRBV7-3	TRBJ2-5	TGTGCCAGCAGCCCCGGGGGACAGCTGGCACGGGAGACCCAGTACTTC	CASSPGGQLARETQYF
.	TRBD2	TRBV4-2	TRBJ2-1	TGTGCCAGCAGCCAAGTGGGGCCGACTAGCGGGAGGGGTTACAATGAGCAGTTCTTC	CASSQVGPTSGRGYNEQFF
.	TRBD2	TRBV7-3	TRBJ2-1	TGTGCCAGCAGCTTTAGAGCCGGCGGGAGGGACCATGAGCAGTTCTTC	CASSFRAGGRDHEQFF
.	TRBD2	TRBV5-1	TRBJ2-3	TGCGCCAGCAGCTTGGGTGTGGCGGGAGAACTAGATACGCAGTATTTT	CASSLGVAGELDTQYF
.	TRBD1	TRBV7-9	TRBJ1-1	TGTGCCAGCAGCTTTCCCCGCAGGGGGCCTACGAACACTGAAGCTTTCTTT	CASSFPRRGPTNTEAFF
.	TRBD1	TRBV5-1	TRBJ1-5	TGCGCCAGCAGCTCGACAGGGGGCAATCAGCCCCAGCATTTT	CASSSTGGNQPQHF
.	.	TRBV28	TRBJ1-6	TGTGCCAGCAGTTTTACAGGACGACCCTATAATTCACCCCTCCACTTT	CASSFTGRPYNSPLHF
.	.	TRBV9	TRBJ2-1	TGTGCCAGCAGCGTAGCTCCCACAGCCGACAATGAGCAGTTCTTC	CASSVAPTADNEQFF
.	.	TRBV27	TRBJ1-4	TGTGCCAGCAGTATCCGGACAGATAATGAAAAACTGTTTTTT	CASSIRTDNEKLFF
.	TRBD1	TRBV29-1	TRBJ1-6	TGCAGCGTTGCGGTGGGGACAGTAGATAATTCACCCCTCCACTTT	CSVAVGTVDNSPLHF
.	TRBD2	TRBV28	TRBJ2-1	TGTGCCAGCAGTTCCGTACCCCGGACTAGCGGAGGGTCCTACAATGAGCAGTTCTTC	CASSSVPRTSGGSYNEQFF
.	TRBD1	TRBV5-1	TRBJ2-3	TGCGCCAGCAGCCTACCGGGGACAGGCCCCACAGATACGCAGTATTTT	CASSLPGTGPTDTQYF
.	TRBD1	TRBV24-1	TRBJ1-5	TGTGCCACCAGTGATCCCGGGACAGGGGGGAATCAGCCCCAGCATTTT	CATSDPGTGGNQPQHF
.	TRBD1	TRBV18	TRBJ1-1	TGTGCCAGCTCACCAATTGAGCACAGGGGAGACACTGAAGCTTTCTTT	CASSPIEHRGDTEAFF
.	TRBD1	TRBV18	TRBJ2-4	TGTGCCAGCTCACGGGACAGGGTAGCCAAAAACATTCAGTACTTC	CASSRDRVAKNIQYF
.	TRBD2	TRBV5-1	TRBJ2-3	TGCGCCAGCAGCTTCTTTGGCGGGAGGGAGGCAGATACGCAGTATTTT	CASSFFGGREADTQYF